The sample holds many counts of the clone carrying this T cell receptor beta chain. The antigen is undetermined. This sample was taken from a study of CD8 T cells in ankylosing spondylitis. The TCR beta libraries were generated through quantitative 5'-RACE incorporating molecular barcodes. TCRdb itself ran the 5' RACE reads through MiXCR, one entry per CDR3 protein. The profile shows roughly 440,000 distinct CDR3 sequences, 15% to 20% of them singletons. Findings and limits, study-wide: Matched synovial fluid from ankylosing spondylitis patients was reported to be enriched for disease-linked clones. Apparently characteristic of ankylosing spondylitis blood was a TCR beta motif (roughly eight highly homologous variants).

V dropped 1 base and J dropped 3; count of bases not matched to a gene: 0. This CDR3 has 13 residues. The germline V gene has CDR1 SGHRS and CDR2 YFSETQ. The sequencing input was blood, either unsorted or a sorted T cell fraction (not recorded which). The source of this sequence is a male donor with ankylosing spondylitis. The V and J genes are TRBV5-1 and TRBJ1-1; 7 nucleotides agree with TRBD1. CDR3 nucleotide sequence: TGCGCCAGCAGCTTGCAGGGGGACACTGAAGCTTTCTTT. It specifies CASSLQGDTEAFF.